These T cell receptor beta chains were read from a single sample in a study of metastatic and nonmetastatic thyroid tumors. TCRdb reanalyzed the PCR reads via MiXCR. The sample lists 25,000 to 40,000 clones, about 21% occurring once. The sample comprised blood. These receptors came from a female donor with papillary thyroid cancer or a benign thyroid nodule (not recorded which). Some clones in this sample may be carry-over from other donors' samples. Both conserved end residues are part of each CDR3. A D gene is named only where the DNA matches it firmly. Rows give clone size only sometimes, using once, few, many, or a class for an expanded clone.

J: TRBJ2-3; size: many; V: TRBV6-4; D: TRBD2; DNA: TGTGCCAGCAGTGTAACTAGCGCCACAGATACGCAGTATTTT; CDR3: CASSVTSATDTQYF
J: TRBJ1-2; size: -; V: TRBV12-3/TRBV12-4; D: -; DNA: TGTGCCAGCAGTTTTGGTCGGGGGCTGGGAGTTGGCTACACCTTC; CDR3: CASSFGRGLGVGYTF
J: TRBJ1-5; size: few; V: TRBV28; D: TRBD1; DNA: TGTGCCACCACGTCAGGGGGATATCAGCCCCAGCATTTT; CDR3: CATTSGGYQPQHF
J: TRBJ1-2; size: many; V: TRBV11-2; D: TRBD1; DNA: TGTGCCAGCAGCCCGGGACAGGAGAAGATTAACTATGGCTACACCTTC; CDR3: CASSPGQEKINYGYTF
J: TRBJ2-7; size: medium-sized; V: TRBV7-2; D: -; DNA: TGTGCCAGCAGCTTAGGGCAACAATGGGGGCAGTACTTC; CDR3: CASSLGQQWGQYF
J: TRBJ2-1; size: medium-sized; V: TRBV12-3/TRBV12-4; D: TRBD2; DNA: TGTGCCAGCAGTCCCCAGAGCGGGGGATACAATGAGCAGTTCTTC; CDR3: CASSPQSGGYNEQFF
J: TRBJ2-7; size: medium-sized; V: TRBV11-2; D: -; DNA: TGTGCCAGCAGCTTAGCGGGGGATCGTTACGAGCAGTACTTC; CDR3: CASSLAGDRYEQYF
J: TRBJ1-6; size: -; V: TRBV10-2; D: -; DNA: TGCGCCAGCAGTGTCGGGAGGGGAACCTATAATTCACCCCTCCACTTT; CDR3: CASSVGRGTYNSPLHF
J: TRBJ1-3; size: -; V: TRBV19; D: TRBD1; DNA: TGTGCCAGTAGTCCGGACAGGGTCTCTGGAAACACCATATATTTT; CDR3: CASSPDRVSGNTIYF
J: TRBJ1-3; size: many; V: TRBV6-5; D: TRBD1; DNA: TGTGCCAGCAGCCCTACCGCCGGGACAGGGGGCTCTGGAAACACCATATATTTT; CDR3: CASSPTAGTGGSGNTIYF
J: TRBJ1-1; size: many; V: TRBV6-4; D: TRBD1; DNA: TGTGCCAGCAGTCAAGAAGGGACAGGGGTCACTGAAGCTTTCTTT; CDR3: CASSQEGTGVTEAFF
J: TRBJ2-1; size: -; V: TRBV11-2; D: TRBD1; DNA: TGTGCCAGCAGCTTAGTGGGGACAGGGGGCCACAATGAGCAGTTCTTC; CDR3: CASSLVGTGGHNEQFF
J: TRBJ1-6; size: many; V: TRBV7-6; D: -; DNA: TGTGCCAGCAGTCCTGATGTTGGGTCACCCCTCCACTTT; CDR3: CASSPDVGSPLHF
J: TRBJ2-5; size: many; V: TRBV6-5; D: -; DNA: TGTGCCAGCAGTTACAAGTGGGTGGGAGAGACCCAGTACTTC; CDR3: CASSYKWVGETQYF
J: TRBJ1-2; size: -; V: TRBV5-6; D: TRBD1; DNA: TGTGCCAGCAGCCCGGGACAGGGGGCGCAAGGCTACACCTTC; CDR3: CASSPGQGAQGYTF
J: TRBJ1-5; size: many; V: TRBV4-2; D: -; DNA: TGTGCCAGCAGCCAAGACGGACAGACGAATCAGCCCCAGCATTTT; CDR3: CASSQDGQTNQPQHF
J: TRBJ1-6; size: -; V: TRBV6-1; D: -; DNA: TGTGCCAGCAGTGAGGGCGTTCATTCACCCCTCCACTTT; CDR3: CASSEGVHSPLHF
J: TRBJ1-4; size: many; V: TRBV11-2; D: -; DNA: TGTGCCAGCAGCTCGGGAACGATTGGAAAACTGTTTTTT; CDR3: CASSSGTIGKLFF
J: TRBJ2-5; size: many; V: TRBV4-3; D: -; DNA: TGCGCCAGCAGCCAAGAAGGAGGTTTTGAGACCCAGTACTTC; CDR3: CASSQEGGFETQYF
J: TRBJ2-7; size: -; V: TRBV20-1; D: -; DNA: TGCAGTGCTAGAGATGTGCGGCTGCCCTCCTACGAGCAGTACTTC; CDR3: CSARDVRLPSYEQYF
J: TRBJ1-5; size: many; V: TRBV6-1; D: -; DNA: TGTGCCAGCAGACGGGAGTCAGGTCAGCCCCAGCATTTT; CDR3: CASRRESGQPQHF
J: TRBJ2-5; size: many; V: TRBV12-3/TRBV12-4; D: -; DNA: TGTGCCAGCAGTTTTAGGGGGGCAGGAAAGACCCAGTACTTC; CDR3: CASSFRGAGKTQYF
J: TRBJ2-7; size: many; V: TRBV5-6; D: -; DNA: TGTGCCAGCAGCTCAACCTCTGGGTCGAACTTC; CDR3: CASSSTSGSNF
J: TRBJ1-1; size: -; V: TRBV9; D: -; DNA: TGTGCCAGTCAGGGGATGAACACTGAAGCTTTCTTT; CDR3: CASQGMNTEAFF
J: TRBJ2-7; size: many; V: TRBV7-9; D: -; DNA: TGTGCCAGCGCCCTGGGGCACAAAACCTACGAGCAGTACTTC; CDR3: CASALGHKTYEQYF
J: TRBJ2-4; size: many; V: TRBV7-9; D: -; DNA: TGTGCCAGCAGCTTACGAGGGGAAGCCAAAAACATTCAGTACTTC; CDR3: CASSLRGEAKNIQYF
J: TRBJ2-7; size: few; V: TRBV6-1; D: TRBD2; DNA: TGTGCCAGCAGTATCCTAGCGGGGGGGCCCAACGAGCAGTACTTC; CDR3: CASSILAGGPNEQYF
J: TRBJ1-4; size: few; V: TRBV6-5; D: TRBD1; DNA: TGTGCCAGCAGTTCCTCCGGGACAGGGATTGAAAAACTGTTTTTT; CDR3: CASSSSGTGIEKLFF
J: TRBJ1-1; size: many; V: TRBV4-2; D: -; DNA: TGTGCCAGCAGCCGAAAAATCGGGGACACTGAAGCTTTCTTT; CDR3: CASSRKIGDTEAFF
J: TRBJ2-2; size: -; V: TRBV6-2/TRBV6-3; D: TRBD1; DNA: TGTGCCAGCAGTTACGACTCTATACAGGGGGCAGATACCGGGGAGCTGTTTTTT; CDR3: CASSYDSIQGADTGELFF
J: TRBJ2-7; size: many; V: TRBV25-1; D: -; DNA: TGTGCCAGCAGTGAAGTGGAGAGTGGGGACGAGCAGTACTTC; CDR3: CASSEVESGDEQYF
J: TRBJ2-2; size: once; V: TRBV9; D: TRBD2; DNA: TGTGCCAGCAGCGTACCTCAGCGGGGGGACACCGGGGAGCTGTTTTTT; CDR3: CASSVPQRGDTGELFF
J: TRBJ1-6; size: many; V: TRBV4-1; D: TRBD1; DNA: TGCGCCAGCAGCCAAGGGTTACAGGGGCCCTTTCCTTCACCCCTCCACTTT; CDR3: CASSQGLQGPFPSPLHF
J: TRBJ2-1; size: -; V: TRBV7-6; D: TRBD2; DNA: TGTGCCAGCAGCCCAGTGGGCGGGAGGGCAAATGAGCAGTTCTTC; CDR3: CASSPVGGRANEQFF
J: TRBJ2-1; size: -; V: TRBV2; D: TRBD2; DNA: TGTGCCAGCAGAACTCTTACTAGCGGGATTGACAATGAGCAGTTCTTC; CDR3: CASRTLTSGIDNEQFF
J: TRBJ2-2; size: -; V: TRBV11-3; D: -; DNA: TGTGCCAGCAGCTTAGATAATGGAGGCGGGGAGCTGTTTTTT; CDR3: CASSLDNGGGELFF
J: TRBJ1-4; size: many; V: TRBV10-3; D: TRBD1; DNA: TGTGCCATCAGTGACCAACAGGGGGATAATGAAAAACTGTTTTTT; CDR3: CAISDQQGDNEKLFF
J: TRBJ1-2; size: medium-sized; V: TRBV19; D: TRBD1; DNA: TGTGCCACCTGGGACAGCCTCCCCGGGGGTGGCTACACCTTC; CDR3: CATWDSLPGGGYTF
J: TRBJ2-7; size: few; V: TRBV6-5; D: -; DNA: TGTGCCAGCAGTTACTCCCTCAGGGGCGGAGCCCCCTACGAGCAGTACTTC; CDR3: CASSYSLRGGAPYEQYF
J: TRBJ1-2; size: medium-sized; V: TRBV12-3/TRBV12-4; D: TRBD1; DNA: TGTGCCAGCAGCCCGGGACAGGGGGGCATTTGGAACTATGGCTACACCTTC; CDR3: CASSPGQGGIWNYGYTF
J: TRBJ1-1; size: -; V: TRBV6-2/TRBV6-3; D: -; DNA: TGTGCCAGCAGTCCTTACCCAGTTGGCACTGAAGCTTTCTTT; CDR3: CASSPYPVGTEAFF